This T cell receptor (beta chain) is from a study of T cell responses to AZD1222 COVID-19 vaccine (dated by TCRdb to the early 2020s). In the study overall: AZD1222 recipients with second doses at about 4 weeks or about 12 weeks were pooled, because spike-specific TCR depth and breadth did not differ between schedules. A total of 230 to 250 trial participants underwent TCR sequencing, of whom about 200 had received two doses of AZD1222 and approximately 25 had received two doses of the MenACWY control vaccine. Trial participants were enrolled by age into 18-55, 56-69 and 70-plus year subgroups, with roughly 150, 30 and 60 TCR-sequenced participants respectively.

In light of the paper, this sample's time point label describes: baseline before first vaccination. Vaccinee samples were obtained from the UK trials COV001 and COV002, which included a single-blind randomized controlled phase 2/3 trial of AZD1222 (ChAdOx1 nCoV-19) in healthy adults. For TCRbeta chain sequencing, PBMC samples were collected from trial participants at day 0 and at day 28 after the second dose. The paper as a whole reports these results and caveats: After two AZD1222 doses, spike-specific TCR breadth and depth were significantly higher than at day 0 and than in MenACWY recipients. Nearly half of unique spike-specific TCRs reportedly recognized epitopes outside regions mutated in the B.1.351 and B.1.1.7 variants. The 56-69-year group was small, and its depth increase did not reach significance, likely because of low power. Most participants were white British and females outnumbered males, and the authors suggested that clonal diversity may have been underestimated. Conclusions about previously exposed vaccinees are limited, since just 5 or 6 AZD1222 recipients were seropositive for SARS-CoV-2 at baseline. No day 14 peak-response samples were available, so repertoires were characterized only after the peak T cell response. The vaccine-associated CD4 TCRs covered the entire spike protein, and the dominant responses fell in regions 160-218 and 743-854.

Germline trimming: 5 bases from V, 3 bases from J; junction bases outside gene matches: 8. The CDR3 contains 16 residues, cysteine and phenylalanine counted. Here the CDR3 DNA is all that survives: 48 bases in frame from base 1. CDR1 and CDR2, looked up from the germline V gene (reference sequence), are LNHDA and SQIVND. About this clone itself: The antigen this receptor binds is unknown. The record has no base qualities; no much larger clone is one base away.

The CDR3 regions of human TCRbeta chains were analyzed by immunosequencing. On the study's bioinformatics: Repertoire TCRs were checked for matches against a reference library of SARS-CoV-2-specific TCRs that had been generated using the MIRA antigen-specificity platform. Breadth was defined as the fraction of unique TCRs that were SARS-CoV-2-associated, and depth was defined as the fraction of total T cells that were SARS-CoV-2-associated. Using the MIRA data, every spike-specific TCR was mapped to the spike region that the TCR reacted to and assigned to either a CD4 or a CD8 class. Log10-transformed breadth and depth values were compared by one-way ANOVA with Sidak's multiple comparisons tests. What TCRdb holds here is the immuneACCESS table cut down to in-frame rearrangements. Part of the clones is not present; checked against another copy, under half of the missing clones reflect an unresolved V gene, and the others are unexplained. Clonal size and the V and J genes are those of that table, whereas D and trimming came from the DNA. This sample lists 150,000 or so clones; around 91% were detected once. Jointly, the top ten make up roughly 4.7% of the sample.

The source material was peripheral blood, sampled on day 0 of AZD1222 vaccination. Recombination connected TRBV19 to TRBJ2-3, with TRBD2 identical over 10 junction bases. The TCR originated in an adult in good health. The DNA is TGTGCCAGTAGTGTCCTAGCGGGAGTAAGGACAGATACGCAGTATTTT. The translation is CASSVLAGVRTDTQYF.